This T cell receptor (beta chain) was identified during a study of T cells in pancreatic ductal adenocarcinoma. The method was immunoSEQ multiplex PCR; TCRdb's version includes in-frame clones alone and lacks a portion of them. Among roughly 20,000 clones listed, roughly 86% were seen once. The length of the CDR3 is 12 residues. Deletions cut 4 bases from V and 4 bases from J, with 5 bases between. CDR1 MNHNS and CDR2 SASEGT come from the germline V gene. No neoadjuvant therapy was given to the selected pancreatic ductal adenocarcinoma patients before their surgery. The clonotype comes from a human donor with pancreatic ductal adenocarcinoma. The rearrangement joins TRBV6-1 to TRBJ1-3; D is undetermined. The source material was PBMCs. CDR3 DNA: TGTGCCAGCAGTGTGTCGGGAAACACCATATATTTT. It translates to CASSVSGNTIYF.